This passage covers 18 T cell receptor beta chains from one sample sequenced in a study of blood T cell repertoires in COVID-19. This table comes from immunoSEQ multiplex PCR, and its TCRdb copy is limited to in-frame clones, with some not included. The sample includes around 100,000 clones, nearly 90% of them seen just once. The sample consisted of peripheral blood. These TCRs come from a man aged 50 to 60 with active COVID-19.

J is TRBJ2-5 and V is TRBV27, with a tentative D call TRBD2 (7 bases). The germline V and J ends were trimmed by 5 bases and 5 bases, with 21 bases remaining between them. The CDR3 has 16 amino acids. Per the germline V gene, CDR1 is MNHEY and CDR2 is SMNVEV (reference sequence). CDR3 amino acids: CASSPGVGGGPETQYF. CDR3 nucleotide sequence: TGTGCCAGCAGTCCCGGGGTGGGCGGGGGCCCGGAGACCCAGTACTTC.

V usage is TRBV9 and J usage is TRBJ2-3; TRBD2 aligns across 7 bases. Trimming removed 1 base from V and 0 bases from J; junction bases left unmatched: 2. The CDR3 loop spans 15 amino acids. CDR1 SGDLS and CDR2 YYNGEE come from the germline V gene. The CDR3: CASSVWGGSTDTQYF. DNA of the CDR3: TGTGCCAGCAGCGTATGGGGGGGGAGCACAGATACGCAGTATTTT.

V gene TRBV5-6 combines with J gene TRBJ1-2, with D possibly TRBD1 on 5 matching bases. V lost 2 bases and J lost 2, with 10 bases in between. CDR1 and CDR2 (germline): SGHDT, YYEEEE. This CDR3 spans 14 amino acids. The CDR3 coding sequence is TGTGCCAGCAGCTTAAAGGGGCAGAACTATGGCTACACCTTC. Residues: CASSLKGQNYGYTF.

The chain has TRBV12-5 and TRBJ1-2; D remains ambiguous. V lost 7 bases to trimming and J lost 1 base, with 13 bases between them. Per the germline V gene, CDR1 is LGHNT and CDR2 is FRNRAP. The CDR3 runs to 14 residues. In DNA, the CDR3 is TGTGCTAGTGAGTCGGCGGATTTTAACTATGGCTACACCTTC. Its translation is CASESADFNYGYTF. Combining the CDR3 with reference TRBV12-5 and TRBJ1-2 gives the whole variable domain DARVTQTPRHKVTEMGQEVTMRCQPILGHNTVFWYRQTMMQGLELLAYFRNRAPLDDSGMPKDRFSAEMPDATLATLKIQPSEPRDSAVYFCASESADFNYGYTFGSGTRLTVV.

The chain couples TRBV9 to TRBJ2-1; weak D call: TRBD2 (7 bases). V was pared by 3 bases and J by 2 bases, with 12 bases between. Germline V gene data show CDR1 as SGDLS and CDR2 as YYNGEE. The CDR3 runs to 15 residues. CDR3: CASSAPGGTYNEQFF. The CDR3 coding sequence is TGTGCCAGCAGCGCCCCGGGGGGCACCTACAATGAGCAGTTCTTC. Looking up the rest from reference TRBV9 and TRBJ2-1 gives the full variable domain: DSGVTQTPKHLITATGQRVTLRCSPRSGDLSVYWYQQSLDQGLQFLIQYYNGEERAKGNILERFSAQQFPDLHSELNLSSLELGDSALYFCASSAPGGTYNEQFFGPGTRLTVL.

This chain links TRBV6-5 with TRBJ2-2; possible D gene TRBD2, 5 bases. The CDR3 covers 14 residues. Trimming cost V 8 bases and J 3 bases, with 13 bases left between them. Germline V lookup: CDR1 MNHEY, CDR2 SVGAGI. The CDR3 DNA is TGTGCCAGCGCTCTTTGGGAGTACACCGGGGAGCTGTTTTTT. Translation: CASALWEYTGELFF.

The genes are TRBV21-1 and TRBJ1-2; the table's TRBD1 call for D was not verified on the DNA. TRBV21-1 is a documented pseudogene. CDR3 size: 14 residues. CDR3 DNA: TGTGCCAGCGCCGGACCAGGGGTCTACTATGGCTACACCTTC. Translation gives CASAGPGVYYGYTF.

The chain joins TRBV21-1 to TRBJ2-5; TRBD1 reflects the table's D call only, with no check against the DNA. TRBV21-1 is a pseudogene locus. The CDR3 consists of 10 residues. This CDR3 is CASWLETQYF. CDR3 DNA sequence: TGTGCCAGCTGGCTGGAGACCCAGTACTTC.

The V and J genes are TRBV12-3 or TRBV12-4 and TRBJ1-1; no clear D gene. V was cut by 6 bases and J by 11 bases, with 13 bases left in between. The CDR3 contains 11 residues. CDR3 sequence: CASSYTQLAFF. CDR3 coding DNA: TGTGCCAGCAGCTATACCCAATTGGCTTTCTTT.

The V call is TRBV5-5, the J call TRBJ2-2, with TRBD1 matching over 8 bases. The CDR3 is made up of 15 amino acids. V was clipped by 6 bases and J by 3 bases; unmatched bases: 7. Germline-derived CDR1 and CDR2 are SGHKS and YYEKEE (reference sequence). CDR3 DNA sequence: TGTGCCAGCAACGACCGGGACAGGTACACCGGGGAGCTGTTTTTT. Amino acids: CASNDRDRYTGELFF. The entire variable domain, with the rest obtained from reference TRBV5-5 and TRBJ2-2, is as follows: DAGVTQSPTHLIKTRGQQVTLRCSPISGHKSVSWYQQVLGQGPQFIFQYYEKEERGRGNFPDRFSARQFPNYSSELNVNALLLGDSALYLCASNDRDRYTGELFFGEGSRLTVL.

The chain couples TRBV6-5 to TRBJ2-7; maybe TRBD1 (5 bases). This CDR3 region has 10 residues. CDR1 MNHEY and CDR2 SVGAGI come from the germline V gene. V was shortened by 2 bases and J by 9 bases, with 5 bases between the two germline ends. The CDR3, as DNA: TGTGCCAGCAGTTACAGGGGGCAGTACTTC. Translated: CASSYRGQYF.

This clone was picked up one time. The V call is TRBV9, the J call TRBJ2-6; D gene uncertain. CDR3 length: 14 residues. Per the germline V gene, CDR1 is SGDLS and CDR2 is YYNGEE. The ends were cut back, 0 bases at V and 2 bases at J, with 3 bases in the middle. The CDR3 reads CASSVGPGANVLTF. CDR3 DNA: TGTGCCAGCAGCGTAGGGCCTGGGGCCAACGTCCTGACTTTC.

This clone was picked up a small number of times. The chain joins TRBV5-6 to TRBJ1-2, with TRBD1 matching over 7 bases. Germline CDR1 SGHDT, CDR2 YYEEEE. CDR3 length: 15 amino acids. V shed 3 bases, J shed 0 bases, and the junction held 5 bases outside the gene matches. The CDR3 coding sequence is TGTGCCAGCAGCTACGGACAGGATGCTAACTATGGCTACACCTTC. Its translation is CASSYGQDANYGYTF.

The chain uses TRBV6-5 and TRBJ1-6, with TRBD1 as a possible D gene (6 bases). With 0 bases removed from V and 3 bases from J, the gap between germline ends came to 9 bases. Germline V gene data show CDR1 as MNHEY and CDR2 as SVGAGI. This CDR3 region has 16 residues. The CDR3 bases are TGTGCCAGCAGTTACTCCCAGGGGCACTATAATTCACCCCTCCACTTT. Amino acid sequence: CASSYSQGHYNSPLHF.

The V call is TRBV14, the J call TRBJ2-1; 8 bases are shared with TRBD2. Germline V CDR1 and CDR2: SGHDN, FVKESK. This CDR3 contains 15 residues. V shed 3 bases and J 6 bases; nucleotides not matched to a gene: 7. DNA for the CDR3: TGTGCCAGCAGCCATAGAGCGGGGGTGACCAATGAGCAGTTCTTC. Translation: CASSHRAGVTNEQFF.

The chain has TRBV5-1 and TRBJ2-5; a weak D match, TRBD2 (5 bases). There are 15 residues in the CDR3. V lost 1 base to trimming and J lost 2 bases, with 12 bases between them. CDR1 is SGHRS and CDR2 is YFSETQ in the germline V gene. CDR3 residues: CASSLSSYGQETQYF. CDR3 in DNA: TGCGCCAGCAGCTTGTCTAGCTATGGGCAAGAGACCCAGTACTTC.

The V call is TRBV6-2 or TRBV6-3, the J call TRBJ1-2, with D tentatively TRBD1 (5 bases). With 5 bases removed from V and 4 bases from J, the gap between germline ends came to 23 bases. The CDR3 consists of 17 residues. CDR1 MNHEY and CDR2 SVGEGT come from the germline V gene. In DNA, the CDR3 is TGTGCCAGCAGTATAACTTGGGGCGGCAGCGGGAGCTATGGCTACACCTTC. Translation gives CASSITWGGSGSYGYTF.

The gene calls are TRBV10-3 and TRBJ2-2, with D possibly matching TRBD2 (6 bases). The V and J ends lost 8 bases and 3 bases respectively, with 16 bases between them. The CDR3 extends over 15 amino acids. Germline V CDR1 and CDR2: ENHRY, SYGVKD. In DNA form, the CDR3 reads TGTGCCATCGGGCAGTTAGCGGCCGACACCGGGGAGCTGTTTTTT. Its translation: CAIGQLAADTGELFF.